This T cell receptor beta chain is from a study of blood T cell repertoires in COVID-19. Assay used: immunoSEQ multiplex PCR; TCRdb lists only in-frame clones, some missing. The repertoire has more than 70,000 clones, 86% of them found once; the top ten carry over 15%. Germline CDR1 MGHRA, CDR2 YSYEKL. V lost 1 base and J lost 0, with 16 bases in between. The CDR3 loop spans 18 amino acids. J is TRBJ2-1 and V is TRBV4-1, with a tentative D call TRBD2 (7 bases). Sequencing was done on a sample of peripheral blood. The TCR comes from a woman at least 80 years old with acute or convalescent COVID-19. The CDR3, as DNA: TGCGCCAGCAGCCAAGGGCGGGGGCAGTCAAGCTCCTACAATGAGCAGTTCTTC. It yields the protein CASSQGRGQSSSYNEQFF.